The 22 T cell receptor beta chains given below trace back to one sample, sequenced in a study of regulatory T cells in long-lasting Graves disease (dated by TCRdb to about 2021). The library was obtained by multiplex PCR. Sequencer: Illumina HiSeq 4000. TCR beta libraries were built with iRepertoire HTBI primers and Arm-PCR amplification of CDR3 regions. The public reads were quality trimmed at Q25 with fastp and then assembled into clones with MiXCR by TCRdb, keeping productive beta chains. Every entry covers one CDR3 protein and lists the most common genes and DNA from its rows. The sample table contains around 330,000 distinct CDR3 sequences; only one count was recorded for 18% of them. The ten top clones hold more than 30% of the sample. The time point label, read with the paper, signifies: newly diagnosed GD, antithyroid drugs for less than 3 months. For both TCR sequencing and RNA sequencing, RNA was extracted from PBMCs using TRIzol.

The specimen was peripheral blood mononuclear cells (PBMCs), collected at new diagnosis, from a patient treated with antithyroid drugs. The receptors stem from a female donor with Graves disease.

This chain uses TRBV2 with TRBJ2-5; D is undetermined. The CDR3 has 15 amino acids. The ends were cut back, 6 bases at V and 1 base at J, with 15 bases in the middle. Germline V CDR1 and CDR2: SNHLY, FYNNEI. CDR3 region: CASRGPTNIQETQYF. For the CDR3, the DNA is TGTGCCAGCAGGGGCCCCACAAATATCCAAGAGACCCAGTACTTC.

This clonotype occurred many times. CDR3 loop: CAWSSSGLITDTQYF. The CDR3 coding sequence is TGTGCCTGGAGTTCGAGCGGGCTCATCACAGATACGCAGTATTTT. The rearrangement uses TRBV30 and TRBJ2-3, with TRBD2 as a possible D gene (6 bases). Trimming took off 2 bases at V and 2 bases at J, with 14 bases between the two ends. The CDR3 loop spans 15 amino acids. Looked up from germline, CDR1 is GTSNPN and CDR2 is SVGIG (reference sequence).

In the case of this clonotype: One end of the junction fails to match germline, which may point to a read error. The chain employs TRBV20-1 and TRBJ2-7; D gene unclear. Germline values: CDR1 DFQATT, CDR2 SNEGSKA (reference sequence). The CDR3 has 16 residues. The CDR3 DNA sequence: TGCAGTGCTAGACGACTGTCGGGTGATCCTTCCTCCGAGCAGTACTTC. Translating gives CSARRLSGDPSSEQYF.

This clonotype has only one observation. The junction differs from germline at one of its ends, possibly a read error. The V call is TRBV5-1, the J call TRBJ2-1; 12 nucleotides align to TRBD2. This CDR3 contains 18 residues. The V gene's germline CDR1 is SGHRS and CDR2 YFSETQ. Written as DNA, the CDR3 is TGCGCCAGCAGCTCGACCTTTTTGACTAGCGGGAGAAAGTATGAGCAGTTATTC. Translating it yields CASSSTFLTSGRKYEQLF.

This clonotype was recorded at least ten times. The gene calls are TRBV27 and TRBJ2-2; D is possibly TRBD1 (5 bases). V lost 5 bases to trimming and J lost 5 bases, with 15 bases between them. This CDR3 comprises 15 residues. Looked up from germline, CDR1 is MNHEY and CDR2 is SMNVEV (reference sequence). The CDR3 nucleotides read TGTGCCAGCAGTCCACAGGTTTACAGGACCGGGGAGCTGTTTTTT. Encoded protein: CASSPQVYRTGELFF.

This clonotype has ten or more counts. The V gene is TRBV6-1, the J gene TRBJ2-7; 8 bases fit TRBD2. Germline values: CDR1 MNHNS, CDR2 SASEGT. The CDR3 is 12 amino acids. J lost 7 bases, V lost 6 bases, and 5 bases had no gene match. CDR3 in amino acids: CASRTGRGEQYF. In DNA, the CDR3 is TGTGCCAGCAGGACCGGGAGGGGGGAGCAGTACTTC.

In its sample, this clonotype was seen a few times. The chain links TRBV2 to TRBJ2-2, with a tentative D call TRBD1 (6 bases). The CDR3 length is 15 residues. V lost 5 bases and J 1 base, leaving 11 bases between the germline ends. Germline-derived CDR1 and CDR2 are SNHLY and FYNNEI. CDR3 protein: CASSSGTLNTGELFF. The CDR3 nucleotides are TGTGCCAGCAGTTCCGGGACACTGAACACCGGGGAGCTGTTTTTT.

This clonotype was counted ten times or more. This chain joins TRBV3-1 and TRBJ1-1; tentatively, D is TRBD1 (5 bases). Between the trimmed V and J ends, which lost 1 base and 6 bases, there was a span of 6 bases. CDR1 LGHDT and CDR2 YNNKEL come from the germline V gene (reference sequence). The CDR3 runs to 12 residues. The CDR3 nucleotides read TGTGCCAGCAGCCAAGGGGGCCCTGAAGCTTTCTTT. It is translated as CASSQGGPEAFF.

In its sample, this clonotype was seen many times. The chain carries TRBV28 and TRBJ2-2; D is ambiguous. The CDR3 runs to 14 residues. In germline, CDR1 is MDHEN, CDR2 SYDVKM. V dropped 6 bases and J dropped 1 base, with 9 bases sitting between them. The CDR3 here is CASSRRQNTGELFF. The CDR3 coding sequence is TGTGCCAGCAGCCGCCGACAGAACACCGGGGAGCTGTTTTTT.

This clonotype has ten or more counts. The genes are TRBV19 and TRBJ2-1; tentative D call: TRBD1 (6 bases). V dropped 4 bases and J dropped 6 bases, with 28 bases sitting between them. There are 19 residues in the CDR3. Germline CDR1 is LNHDA and CDR2 is SQIVND (reference sequence). The DNA for the CDR3 is TGTGCCAGTAGTAGAAAACCCCGGACCCTGAAGGGGGAAGGCAATGAGCAGTTCTTC. Protein product: CASSRKPRTLKGEGNEQFF.

Ten or more counts support this clonotype. The chain uses TRBV7-9 and TRBJ2-7; 8 nucleotides line up with TRBD1. Germline loops: CDR1 SEHNR, CDR2 FQNEAQ (reference sequence). V lost 2 bases to trimming and J lost 3 bases; unmatched junction nucleotides: 3. The CDR3 length is 14 residues. CDR3 DNA: TGTGCCAGCAGCTTACTCGGACAGGGCTACGAGCAGTACTTC. Protein sequence: CASSLLGQGYEQYF.

In this sample, this clonotype turned up many times. This sequence joins TRBV12-3 or TRBV12-4 and TRBJ2-3; 13 positions agree with TRBD2. Unmatched junction bases numbered 6, after V lost 4 bases and J lost 5 bases. This CDR3 region has 16 residues. The CDR3 spells CASSSGLAGVVDTQYF. In DNA, the CDR3 is TGTGCCAGCAGTTCCGGACTAGCGGGAGTTGTAGATACGCAGTATTTT.

Comment on this clonotype: A read error may be the cause here, since a much bigger clone is one base away. This chain uses TRBV11-2 with TRBJ1-1; D unclear. The CDR3 contains 15 residues. Germline CDR1 and CDR2: SGHAT and FQNNGV. CDR3 region: CASSSPPVRNTEALF. CDR3 coding DNA: TGTGCCAGCAGCTCCCCCCCGGTAAGAAACACTGAAGCTCTCTTT.

J is TRBJ1-2 and V is TRBV29-1, with D possibly being TRBD1 (6 bases). V lost 6 bases and J 2 bases, leaving 19 bases between the germline ends. The CDR3 is made up of 15 amino acids. In germline, CDR1 is SQVTM, CDR2 ANQGSEA. In nucleotides, the CDR3 is TGCAGCGTGGGACACCTCCACAGTATCAACTATGGCTACACCTTC. This codes for CSVGHLHSINYGYTF.

The J gene is TRBJ2-7, the V gene TRBV30; unclear D gene. This CDR3 is 15 amino acids long. The germline V gene encodes CDR1 GTSNPN and CDR2 SVGIG (reference sequence). Trimming pared 1 base from V and 4 bases from J, leaving 17 bases between. The CDR3 nucleotides read TGTGCCTGGAGTGGAGACACCCCGTTCCCTTACGAGCAGTACTTC. Translation: CAWSGDTPFPYEQYF.

This clonotype was recorded at least ten times. The chain joins TRBV12-3 or TRBV12-4 to TRBJ2-1; a weak D match, TRBD2 (6 bases). Trimming removed 7 bases at V and 2 bases at J, with 15 bases between. CDR3 length: 15 residues. CDR3 residues: CASNPGGRAYNEQFF. The CDR3 DNA is TGTGCCAGCAACCCTGGGGGGAGAGCCTACAATGAGCAGTTCTTC.

At least ten counts were recorded for this clonotype. The gene calls are TRBV28 and TRBJ1-3; D remains ambiguous. Germline-derived CDR1 and CDR2 are MDHEN and SYDVKM. The CDR3 is made up of 16 amino acids. V lost 1 base to trimming and J lost 0 bases, with 10 bases between them. CDR3 loop: CASSLLGTISGNTIYF. For the CDR3, the DNA is TGTGCCAGCAGTTTATTAGGTACAATCTCTGGAAACACCATATATTTT. The full variable domain, completed using reference TRBV28 and TRBJ1-3, is DVKVTQSSRYLVKRTGEKVFLECVQDMDHENMFWYRQDPGLGLRLIYFSYDVKMKEKGDIPEGYSVSREKKERFSLILESASTNQTSMYLCASSLLGTISGNTIYFGEGSWLTVV.

This clonotype was counted ten times or more. The chain couples TRBV20-1 to TRBJ2-3; 7 bases are shared with TRBD1. Unmatched junction bases numbered 9, after V lost 7 bases and J lost 2 bases. This CDR3 contains 14 residues. The germline gives CDR1 DFQATT, CDR2 SNEGSKA (reference sequence). This chain's CDR3 is CSVQTGIHTDTQYF. CDR3 coding DNA: TGCAGTGTTCAGACAGGGATCCACACAGATACGCAGTATTTT.

This clonotype was picked up many times. This chain connects TRBV11-2 to TRBJ2-3; D may be TRBD1 (6 bases). Trimming stripped 1 base from V and 3 bases from J, with 11 bases between. The germline V gene has CDR1 SGHAT and CDR2 FQNNGV. CDR3 length: 15 residues. CDR3 protein: CASSLVGGLTDTQYF. DNA for the CDR3: TGTGCCAGCAGCTTAGTTGGGGGCTTAACAGATACGCAGTATTTT.

This clonotype occurred many times. This chain uses TRBV20-1 with TRBJ1-5, with D perhaps matching TRBD1 (6 bases). Deletions cut 3 bases from V and 6 bases from J, with 15 bases between. This CDR3 is 14 amino acids long. CDR1 is DFQATT and CDR2 is SNEGSKA in the germline V gene (reference sequence). CDR3: CSASWGQVGQPQHF. CDR3 DNA: TGCAGTGCTAGTTGGGGGCAGGTAGGTCAGCCCCAGCATTTT.

This clonotype was detected a few times. The conserved phenylalanine or tryptophan is not found at the CDR3 terminus, so this likely reflects a read error. The DNA is omitted, as the CDR3 cannot be located on it reliably, and the CDR3 follows TCRdb's listing. The chain is built from TRBV11-2 and TRBJ2-1; TRBD2, the table's D call, was not compared with the DNA. Germline V CDR1 and CDR2: SGHAT, FQNNGV. The CDR3 adds up to 16 amino acids, both ends counted. CDR3 protein: CASSWSAGHMYNEQFL.

This clonotype occurred many times. The V and J genes are TRBV9 and TRBJ1-6; 11 bases fit TRBD1. V gave up 3 bases and J gave up 9 bases; unmatched junction bases: 20. Germline values: CDR1 SGDLS, CDR2 YYNGEE. CDR3 length: 20 residues. The DNA for the CDR3 is TGTGCCAGCAGCGGCTTACGATGGTCCGGGACAGGGGGATCGGGTTCACCCCTCCACTTT. Translating it yields CASSGLRWSGTGGSGSPLHF.